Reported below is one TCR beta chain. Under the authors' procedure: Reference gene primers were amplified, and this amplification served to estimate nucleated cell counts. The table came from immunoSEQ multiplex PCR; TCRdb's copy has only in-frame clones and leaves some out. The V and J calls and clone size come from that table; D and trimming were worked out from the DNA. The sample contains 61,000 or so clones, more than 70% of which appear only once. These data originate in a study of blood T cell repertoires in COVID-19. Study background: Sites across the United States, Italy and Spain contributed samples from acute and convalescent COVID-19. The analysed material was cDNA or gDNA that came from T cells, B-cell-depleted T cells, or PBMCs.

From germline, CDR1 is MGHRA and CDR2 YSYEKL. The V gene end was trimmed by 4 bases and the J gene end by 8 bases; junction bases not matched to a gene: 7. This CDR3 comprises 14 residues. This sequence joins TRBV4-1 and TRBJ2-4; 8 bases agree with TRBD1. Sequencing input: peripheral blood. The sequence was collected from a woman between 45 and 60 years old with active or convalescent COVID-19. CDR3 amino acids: CASSRRTGRDIQYF. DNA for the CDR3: TGCGCCAGCAGCCGAAGGACAGGGAGAGACATTCAGTACTTC.